This TCR beta chain was recovered during a study of metastatic and nonmetastatic thyroid tumors. TCRdb re-called clones from the PCR reads using MiXCR. The repertoire holds some 20,000 clones, with around 16% as singletons. All patients were treatment-naive before thyroid surgery. This clone occurred a few times. This may arise from a read error, as a much more abundant clone is one base away. The same CDR3 arises from other DNA sequences in this sample as well. The CDR3 totals 15 residues. From germline, CDR1 is KGHDR and CDR2 SFDVKD. The sample consisted of blood. V gene TRBV24-1 combines with J gene TRBJ1-5; D ambiguous. The TCR sequence derives from a male donor with papillary thyroid cancer or a benign thyroid nodule (not recorded which). Some clones in this sample may be carry-over from other donors' samples. As DNA, the CDR3 is TGTGCCACTAGTGACCCGGACGGTAGCAATCAGCCTCAGCATTTT. Translation gives CATSDPDGSNQPQHF.